This T cell receptor (beta chain) derives from a study of PD-1 blockade in classical Hodgkin lymphoma (TCRdb year 2020). The study in broad terms: The study used CyTOF and TCR beta sequencing to define a peripheral blood immune signature of response to PD-1 blockade in classical Hodgkin lymphoma.

The Qiagen DNeasy kit was used to extract genomic DNA from unsorted PBMCs and from the negatively selected CD4+ and CD8+ fractions. TCR beta CDR3 regions were amplified by immunoSEQ multiplex PCR using primers annealing to V and J segments. A synthetic immune receptor repertoire was used to minimize amplification bias, and any residual bias was removed computationally once sequencing was done. Per the authors' processing: Custom Python scripts were used to quantify repertoire diversity as the Shannon entropy index. Unsorted, CD4+ and CD8+ repertoires were analyzed separately, except for combined analyses in which CD4+ and CD8+ sequences were merged in silico. Not all clones reach the TCRdb copy of this immuneACCESS table, which keeps in-frame sequences only. Checked studies attribute under half of the gap to unresolved V genes and leave the rest unexplained. V, J and clone size derive from that table, while D and trimming were established from the DNA sequence. Across this sample there are 4,500 to 6,500 clones, with 75% to 90% seen only once. The ten largest clones take up approximately 15% of the sample.

Broader findings and caveats from the paper: Only a single clinical trial cohort was studied, and what caused the repertoire differences, possibly disease activity or prior therapy, remained undefined. Baseline TCR diversity was reported to be lower in newly diagnosed patients than in healthy donors and to be lower still in relapsed/refractory patients.

The sample's time point label, decoded: newly diagnosed, previously untreated cHL patient sample. A Miltenyi CD8+ T cell isolation kit was used for magnetic negative selection to purify CD8+ T cells from thawed PBMCs. As a comparison group for the relapsed/refractory trial patients, PBMCs from patients with newly diagnosed, previously untreated classical Hodgkin lymphoma were sequenced. Peripheral blood was collected in 8 mL Vacutainer Cell Preparation Tubes, from which PBMCs were isolated by centrifugation and then cryopreserved. Purified CD4+ and CD8+ fractions were prepared only for cases with an additional available PBMC sample. On LS columns in a quadroMACS separator, the magnetically labelled cells were depleted, and the flow-through was collected as the purified fraction. The cysteine opens and the phenylalanine closes a CDR3 of 12 amino acids. The CDR3 DNA has 36 bases and is translated from base 1. CDR1 and CDR2 were assigned from the germline V gene as SGDLS and YYNGEE. At the junction V is shortened by 3 bases and J by 4 bases, with 7 bases in between.

With regard to this clone: This receptor's antigen is unknown. No much larger clone is present one base from it, and per-base qualities are unavailable.

Sequenced input: CD8+ T cells from blood. The rearrangement combines TRBV9 with TRBJ1-2; the D gene identity is not certain. The TCR sequence derives from a human donor with classical Hodgkin lymphoma. The nucleotide sequence is TGTGCCAGCAGCGCCTCAATCTATGGCTACACCTTC. Translated, this gives CASSASIYGYTF.